This TCR beta chain was captured by sequencing in a study of shared clonotypes between healthy human individuals. Findings and caveats of the study: Only blood underwent sampling, and tissue repertoires likely differ.

Trimming cost V 7 bases and J 3 bases, with 15 bases left between them. Germline CDR1 and CDR2: MDHEN and SYDVKM. The CDR3 is 14 amino acids. A CD45RA-negative memory subset and a CD45RA+ naive subset were separated from the CD4+ cells. Sorted subsets were amplified in replicate PCRs using approximately 0.2 ug DNA, around 30,000 T cell genomes. Data came from immunoSEQ multiplex PCR; TCRdb stores just in-frame clones and leaves some out. The sample carries some 980,000 clones, roughly 72% recorded once. Turning to this clone: Its antigen is not identified.

This rearrangement joins TRBV28 to TRBJ1-1; D may be TRBD1 (5 bases). Material for sequencing was memory CD4+ T cells sorted from blood. Subset described: CD45RA-negative fraction. The clonotype comes from a man aged 18 to 29 in good health. The CDR3 spells CASIPGGRDTEAFF. CDR3 DNA sequence: TGTGCCAGCATCCCCGGGGGGAGGGACACTGAAGCTTTCTTT.